The clone carrying this TCR beta chain was seen only a few times. Antigen: not known. Germline V gene data show CDR1 as MNHEY and CDR2 as SVGAGI. The CDR3 has 14 residues. The V and J ends lost 4 bases and 1 base respectively, with 8 bases between them. TCRdb keeps only in-frame clones here, not all; method: immunoSEQ multiplex PCR. The sample holds approximately 11,000 clones; approximately 80% are singletons and the top ten take approximately 19%. The data are from a study of T cells in localized non-small cell lung cancer. Study results and limitations: Adjacent lung held a median approximately 50 of the top 100 tumor clones. The study sequenced only one region of the tumor. As a result, intratumor heterogeneity could not be excluded and remains possible.

V and J are TRBV6-5 and TRBJ1-5; D ambiguous. The receptor comes from a female donor over 55 with stage II lung adenocarcinoma. Sequencing was performed on peripheral blood mononuclear cells, taken before any cancer treatment. The CDR3 DNA follows: TGTGCCAGCAGTTGGGCGGGGAGCAATCAGCCCCAGCATTTT. It encodes CASSWAGSNQPQHF.